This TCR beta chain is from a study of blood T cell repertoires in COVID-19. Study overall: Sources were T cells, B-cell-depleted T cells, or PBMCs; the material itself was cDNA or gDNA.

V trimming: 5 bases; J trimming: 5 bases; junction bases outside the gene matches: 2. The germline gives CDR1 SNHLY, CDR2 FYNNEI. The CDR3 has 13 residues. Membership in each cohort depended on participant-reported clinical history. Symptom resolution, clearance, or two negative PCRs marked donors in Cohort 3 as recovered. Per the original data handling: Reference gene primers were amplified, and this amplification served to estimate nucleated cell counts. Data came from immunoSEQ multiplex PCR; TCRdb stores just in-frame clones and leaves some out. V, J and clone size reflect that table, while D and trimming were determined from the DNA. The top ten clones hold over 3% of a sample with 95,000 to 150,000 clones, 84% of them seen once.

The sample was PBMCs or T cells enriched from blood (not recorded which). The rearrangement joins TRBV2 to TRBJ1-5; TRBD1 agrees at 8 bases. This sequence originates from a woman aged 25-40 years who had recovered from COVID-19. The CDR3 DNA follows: TGTGCCAGCAGTATGGACAGGGATCAGCCCCAGCATTTT. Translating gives CASSMDRDQPQHF.